This passage covers 15 T cell receptor beta chains from one sample sequenced in a study of T cells after posttransplantation cyclophosphamide. Method: immunoSEQ multiplex PCR; TCRdb's copy keeps in-frame clones and lacks some. Reported are about 14,000 clones, none seen only once; the ten largest carry roughly 24%. Treatment was busulfan-fludarabine conditioning, a marrow graft, and cyclophosphamide on days +3 and +4. Sequencing was performed on PBMCs, taken around 1,200 days after allogeneic stem cell transplant with posttransplant cyclophosphamide. The origin of the receptors is a female patient aged 35-55 years who received an allogeneic stem cell transplant from a related donor, was CMV-positive, and had no GVHD. A subset of T cells may come from the graft donor.

This clone has a count of ten or more. V usage is TRBV5-5 and J usage is TRBJ2-7, with D possibly being TRBD1 (6 bases). V was clipped by 2 bases and J by 4 bases, with 16 bases between them. Germline CDR1 SGHKS, CDR2 YYEKEE (reference sequence). There are 15 residues in the CDR3. CDR3 sequence reads: CASSFPGQTKYEQYF. CDR3 sequence (DNA): TGTGCCAGCAGCTTTCCGGGACAAACGAAGTACGAGCAGTACTTC.

The chain carries TRBV27 and TRBJ1-2; maybe TRBD1 (6 bases). CDR1 and CDR2 (germline): MNHEY, SMNVEV (reference sequence). V was trimmed by 7 bases and J by 8 bases, leaving 20 bases between them. The CDR3 is 14 amino acids. The CDR3 sequence: CASNPGGGSYGYTF. The CDR3 bases are TGTGCCAGCAACCCTGGGGGGGGCAGCTACGGCTACACCTTC.

This clone appeared many times. This sequence joins TRBV29-1 and TRBJ2-3, with D possibly matching TRBD2 (7 bases). There are 15 residues in the CDR3. The V end lost 7 bases, the J end lost 2 bases, and 19 bases lay between the germline ends. Per the germline V gene, CDR1 is SQVTM and CDR2 is ANQGSEA. The CDR3 DNA reads as TGCAGCGCCCCCCCGCGGGGGCGCCTCACAGATACGCAGTATTTT. It encodes CSAPPRGRLTDTQYF.

The table lists this clone with many counts. CDR3 coding DNA: TGTGCCAGCACTGCAGGCCCCTATAATTCACCCCTCCACTTT. Translated, it gives CASTAGPYNSPLHF. The chain links TRBV6-1 to TRBJ1-6, with D hard to call. V was shortened by 7 bases and J by 2 bases, with 9 bases between the two germline ends. This CDR3 comprises 14 residues. CDR1 is MNHNS, CDR2 SASEGT, per germline.

This clone was recorded at least ten times. V usage is TRBV29-1 and J usage is TRBJ2-2, with TRBD1 identical over 7 bases. CDR1 and CDR2 (germline): SQVTM, ANQGSEA. The CDR3 contains 13 residues. V shed 4 bases, J shed 2 bases, and the junction held 1 base outside the gene matches. CDR3 protein: CSVGTGNTGELFF. Here the CDR3 DNA reads TGCAGCGTTGGGACAGGTAACACCGGGGAGCTGTTTTTT.

Many counts were recorded for this clone. The CDR3 here is CASSLESNTQYF. Written as DNA, the CDR3 is TGTGCCAGCAGCTTAGAATCAAATACGCAGTATTTT. The gene calls are TRBV7-9 and TRBJ2-3, with D hard to call. The CDR3 contains 12 residues. V dropped 1 base and J dropped 7 bases, with 6 bases sitting between them. Germline CDR1 reads SEHNR; CDR2 reads FQNEAQ (reference sequence).

This clone has a count of ten or more. The chain uses TRBV4-2 and TRBJ1-2; 9 nucleotides line up with TRBD1. This CDR3 contains 19 residues. Germline V gene sequence: CDR1 LGHNA, CDR2 YNFKEQ. Losses at the gene ends were 4 bases for V and 0 bases for J; bases not matched to a gene: 15. The CDR3 DNA reads as TGTGCCAGCAGCCGAGACCCTTCGGGGACAGGGACCTCTAACTATGGCTACACCTTC. The encoded protein is CASSRDPSGTGTSNYGYTF.

There are many counts of this clone. The chain uses TRBV11-1 and TRBJ1-1; no clear D gene. The germline CDR1 and CDR2 sequences are SGHAT and FQDESV (reference sequence). The length of the CDR3 is 16 residues. Trimming took 6 bases from V and 3 from J, leaving 20 bases between them. In DNA, the CDR3 is TGTGCCAGCAGGAGAAGTGGGAGGTTGTGGGACACTGAAGCTTTCTTT. Its protein is CASRRSGRLWDTEAFF. The variable domain in full, with the rest retrieved from reference TRBV11-1 and TRBJ1-1, is EAEVAQSPRYKITEKSQAVAFWCDPISGHATLYWYRQILGQGPELLVQFQDESVVDDSQLPKDRFSAERLKGVDSTLKIQPAELGDSAMYLCASRRSGRLWDTEAFFGQGTRLTVV.

This clone was counted many times. This chain joins TRBV7-6 and TRBJ2-5, with TRBD2 as a possible D gene (5 bases). Looked up from germline, CDR1 is SGHVS and CDR2 is FNYEAQ. V was clipped by 5 bases and J by 0 bases, with 7 bases between them. The CDR3 is made up of 13 amino acids. As DNA, the CDR3 is TGTGCCAGCAGCCCCGGGAACCAAGAGACCCAGTACTTC. Translating gives CASSPGNQETQYF.

This clone was observed many times. The chain joins TRBV5-4 to TRBJ2-5; D is possibly TRBD2 (5 bases). V lost 0 bases and J lost 5, with 5 bases in between. CDR3 length: 12 residues. The germline V gene encodes CDR1 SGHNT and CDR2 YYREEE (reference sequence). CDR3 in amino acids: CASSLAGETQYF. CDR3 nucleotides: TGTGCCAGCAGCTTGGCGGGGGAGACCCAGTACTTC.

The table lists this clone with many counts. The chain couples TRBV6-5 to TRBJ1-3; the D gene is possibly TRBD1 (5 bases). The V end was cut by 4 bases, the J end by 3 bases, with 7 bases between. The CDR3 has 13 residues. The germline V gene has CDR1 MNHEY and CDR2 SVGAGI. The CDR3 here is CASSFTGGNTIYF. The DNA for the CDR3 is TGTGCCAGCAGTTTCACAGGTGGAAACACCATATATTTT.

The sample holds many counts of this clone. This chain uses TRBV5-6 with TRBJ1-2, with 8 bases that match TRBD1. Germline V gives CDR1 SGHDT, CDR2 YYEEEE. CDR3 length: 17 amino acids. The V gene end was trimmed by 3 bases and the J gene end by 6 bases; junction bases not matched to a gene: 16. The CDR3: CASSSGGLDRSLHGYTF. As DNA, the CDR3 is TGTGCCAGCAGCTCAGGGGGCCTGGACCGATCTCTCCATGGCTACACCTTC. Looking up the rest from reference TRBV5-6 and TRBJ1-2 gives the full variable domain: DAGVTQSPTHLIKTRGQQVTLRCSPKSGHDTVSWYQQALGQGPQFIFQYYEEEERQRGNFPDRFSGHQFPNYSSELNVNALLLGDSALYLCASSSGGLDRSLHGYTFGSGTRLTVV.

Many counts were recorded for this clone. This rearrangement joins TRBV6-5 to TRBJ1-4, with 7 bases that match TRBD1. Germline-derived CDR1 and CDR2 are MNHEY and SVGAGI. Trimming at V came to 5 bases and at J to 7 bases, leaving 7 bases not matched to a gene. The CDR3 is 14 residues long. The CDR3 coding sequence is TGTGCCAGCAGTGACCGACAGGGTGGTGAAAAACTGTTTTTT. This encodes CASSDRQGGEKLFF.

This clone was picked up a small number of times. The genes are TRBV15 and TRBJ1-5; D call uncertain. The CDR3 runs 16 residues. Trimming took off 5 bases at V and 4 bases at J, with 18 bases between the two ends. Germline V gene sequence: CDR1 LNHNV, CDR2 YYDKDF (reference sequence). CDR3 sequence reads: CATSPHGEGRNQPQHF. In nucleotides, the CDR3 is TGTGCCACCAGCCCACATGGAGAGGGCCGTAATCAGCCCCAGCATTTT.

Note on this clone: The sample holds other DNA sequences that translate to the same CDR3. V usage is TRBV9 and J usage is TRBJ2-7; D unresolved. The CDR3 is 15 residues long. Germline CDR1 SGDLS, CDR2 YYNGEE. CDR3 amino acids: CACFFKQKTAYEQYF. The CDR3 DNA sequence: TGTGCTTGTTTTTTCAAACAGAAGACGGCATACGAGCAGTACTTC.